The entry below describes one TCR beta chain. This specimen comes from a study of technical replicates of blood from a handful of donors. The data were produced by immunoSEQ multiplex PCR, yet TCRdb's version contains in-frame clones alone and is incomplete. The sample holds 82,000 or so clones, roughly 95% seen once. This clonotype originated in a human donor in good health. Sequencing used T cells isolated from PBMCs.

CDR3 loop: CASSTGSDRAKQFF. Here the CDR3 DNA reads TGCGCCAGCAGCACAGGATCAGACCGCGCGAAGCAGTTCTTC. This sequence joins TRBV4-1 and TRBJ2-1, with D possibly being TRBD1 (5 bases). The length of the CDR3 is 14 residues. Germline V gene sequence: CDR1 MGHRA, CDR2 YSYEKL. V gave up 5 bases and J gave up 11 bases, with 19 bases separating them.